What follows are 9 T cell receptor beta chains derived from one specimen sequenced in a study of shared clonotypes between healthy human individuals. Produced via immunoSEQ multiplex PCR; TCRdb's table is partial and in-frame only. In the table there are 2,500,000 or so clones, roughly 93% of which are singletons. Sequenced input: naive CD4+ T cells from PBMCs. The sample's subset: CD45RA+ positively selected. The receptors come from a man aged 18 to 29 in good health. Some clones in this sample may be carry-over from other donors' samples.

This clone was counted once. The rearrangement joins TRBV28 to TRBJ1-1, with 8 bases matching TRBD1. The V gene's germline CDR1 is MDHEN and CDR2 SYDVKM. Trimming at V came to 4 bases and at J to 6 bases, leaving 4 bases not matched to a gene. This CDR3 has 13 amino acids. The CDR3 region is CASSSGQGAEAFF. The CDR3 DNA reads TGTGCCAGCAGTTCCGGACAGGGTGCTGAAGCTTTCTTT.

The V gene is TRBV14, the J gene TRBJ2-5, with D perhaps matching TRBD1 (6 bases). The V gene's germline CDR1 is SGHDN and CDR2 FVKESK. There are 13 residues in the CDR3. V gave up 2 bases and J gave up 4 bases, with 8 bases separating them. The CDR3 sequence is CASSQNRAETQYF. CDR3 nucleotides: TGTGCCAGCAGCCAAAACAGGGCAGAGACCCAGTACTTC.

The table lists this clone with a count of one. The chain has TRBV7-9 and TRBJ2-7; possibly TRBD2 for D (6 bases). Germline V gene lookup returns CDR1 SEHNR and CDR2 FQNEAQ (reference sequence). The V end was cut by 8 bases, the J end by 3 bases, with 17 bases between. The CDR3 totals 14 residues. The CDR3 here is CASGGSRRNYEQYF. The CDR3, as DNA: TGTGCCAGCGGAGGGTCCCGGAGAAACTACGAGCAGTACTTC.

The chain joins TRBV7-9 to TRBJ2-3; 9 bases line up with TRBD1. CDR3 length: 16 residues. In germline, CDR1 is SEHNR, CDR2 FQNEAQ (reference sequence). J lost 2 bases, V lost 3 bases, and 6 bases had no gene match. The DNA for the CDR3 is TGTGCCAGCAGCTTCCCGACAGGGGGGAACACAGATACGCAGTATTTT. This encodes CASSFPTGGNTDTQYF.

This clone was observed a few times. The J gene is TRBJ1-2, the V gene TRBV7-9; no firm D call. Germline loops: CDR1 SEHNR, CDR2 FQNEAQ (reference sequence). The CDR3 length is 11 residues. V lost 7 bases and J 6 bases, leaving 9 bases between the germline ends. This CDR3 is CASNLANGYTF. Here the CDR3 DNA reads TGTGCCAGCAACCTAGCTAATGGCTACACCTTC.

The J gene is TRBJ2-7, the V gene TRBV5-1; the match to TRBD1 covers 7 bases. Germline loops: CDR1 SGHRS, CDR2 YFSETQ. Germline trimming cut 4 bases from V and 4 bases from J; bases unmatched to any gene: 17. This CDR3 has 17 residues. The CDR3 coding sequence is TGCGCCAGCAGCGCCGCTTTGGCGCGGAGACAGGGTTACGAGCAGTACTTC. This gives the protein CASSAALARRQGYEQYF.

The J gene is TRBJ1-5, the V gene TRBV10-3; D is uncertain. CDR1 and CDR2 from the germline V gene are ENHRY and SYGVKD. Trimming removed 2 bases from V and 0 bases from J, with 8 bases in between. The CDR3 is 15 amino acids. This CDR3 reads CAISERINSNQPQHF. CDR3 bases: TGTGCCATCAGTGAGAGGATTAATAGCAATCAGCCCCAGCATTTT.

The chain's CDR3 is CASSLIGETEAFF. CDR3 nucleotides: TGTGCCAGCAGCCTAATCGGGGAGACTGAAGCTTTCTTT. The chain employs TRBV6-6 and TRBJ1-1, with D uncertain. The CDR3 has 13 amino acids. The germline V gene has CDR1 MNHNY and CDR2 SVGAGI (reference sequence). Trimming shortened V by 6 bases and J by 5 bases, and 13 bases separated the two germline ends.

Here the CDR3 DNA reads TGTGCCTGGAGTCCGGGCGGGAGCTCCTACGAGCAGTACTTC. The encoded protein is CAWSPGGSSYEQYF. The chain employs TRBV30 and TRBJ2-7, with TRBD2 matching over 7 bases. V shed 2 bases and J 0 bases; nucleotides not matched to a gene: 4. The germline V gene encodes CDR1 GTSNPN and CDR2 SVGIG (reference sequence). This CDR3 spans 14 amino acids.